This TCR beta chain was sequenced for a study of cytomegalovirus exposure and HLA in healthy donors (dated by TCRdb to 2016 to 2017). Study-wide context: An earlier analysis of approximately 550 of the donors reported approximately 300 Gb of sequence data and roughly 100 million unique TCR beta sequences from 150 million to 200 million T cells. About 320 gigabases of sequencing data and some 85 million unique TCR sequences were included in an early release covering around 650 HLA-typed donors. The genetic ancestry cluster associated with self-reported Caucasian donors included 81% of the approximately 400 genotyped donors. The study aimed to test whether cataloging public T cell receptors could reveal signatures of past pathogen exposure. The T cell repertoires of 670 or so subjects were profiled by immunosequencing and related to cytomegalovirus serostatus. A separate validation cohort of 100 to 150 different subjects was used in addition to the roughly 720-subject first cohort. To predict cytomegalovirus infection status, the study combined high-throughput TCR immunosequencing, statistical association of individual TCRs with disease status, and machine learning. To study patterns of TCR occurrence, a later analysis re-analyzed previously published TCR beta repertoires from around 660 donors and added high-resolution HLA genotyping. Rather than drawing on any new phenotypic data, the later analysis identified candidate immune exposures from TCR beta sequences and the way those sequences occurred across donors. An earlier analysis of 587 of the donors used high-throughput TCR beta sequencing to judge whether each TCR beta V gene segment behaved as functional or pseudogenic. Donor age, sex, ethnicity and CMV serostatus were compiled alongside the repertoire data. A later genetic analysis used genome-wide SNP genotypes for about three fifths of the 666 donors, treating that subset as a discovery cohort. All discovery cohort repertoires had been generated using a single sequencing platform. HLA typing included class I and class II loci at four-digit resolution. Typing coverage differed by locus: A, B, C, DRB1 and DQB1 were typed in about 620-630 donors, DQA1 in roughly 510, DPA1 in around 610, and DPB1 in just under 490. Because of strong linkage in the cohort, roughly five DR-DQ haplotypes were treated as single units for association and clustering. Among roughly 400 genotyped donors of the cohort, an average of about 240,000 unique TCR beta nucleotide sequences was sequenced per donor, of which about 18% were non-productive.

Receptors were amplified or captured by the immunoSEQ multiplex PCR assay. A mixture of 60 forward primers for TCR Vbeta segments and 13 reverse primers for TCR Jbeta segments was used in the multiplex PCR. The CDR3 region of rearranged TCR beta genes was amplified from genomic DNA with a multiplex PCR assay. The amplified TCR beta libraries were sequenced on the Illumina HiSeq System as 87-base-pair reads. The authors processed their data as follows. A later analysis counted tens of millions of unique TCR beta chains across the 670 or so repertoires, and 10 million to 12 million of these chains were shared by at least two donors. To remove PCR and sequencing errors, raw reads were error-corrected and collapsed into unique sequences using a nearest-neighbor algorithm that merged closely related sequences. Alignment of CDR3 sequences to IMGT reference sequences was used to assign V, D and J gene segments. For a sequence to be retained, a match of at least six nucleotides to both a V gene segment and a J gene segment was required. Rearrangements were classified as productive when the CDR3 lacked stop codons and remained in frame with V and J, and all other rearrangements were classified as non-productive. Following IMGT convention, CDR3 was defined as the stretch from the second conserved V-encoded cysteine to the conserved J-encoded phenylalanine. The earlier analysis of some 550 of the donors excluded any sequence lacking an unambiguous match to a single V gene segment. An earlier analysis of fewer than 750 of the donors called V segments functional above 56.7% productive rearrangements and segregating when the between-donor standard deviation exceeded 5%. A statistical classification framework was built for diagnosing cytomegalovirus status from the catalog of TCR beta chain sequences. In a later analysis, TCR nucleotide sequences were compared against IMGT/GENE-DB human TR gene sequences so that V and J genes could be assigned. The TCRdist pipeline was used in a later analysis to assign CDR3 sequences and most-parsimonious VDJ recombination scenarios. In a later analysis, each TCR beta chain was defined by its CDR3 amino acid sequence together with its V-gene family, and reads without a unique V-gene family were excluded. In a later analysis, around 650 highly shared, low-generation-probability nucleotide sequences were removed to address suspected cross-contamination and a sequencing artifact. In a later analysis, a clonal expansion index for each public chain was calculated from normalized within-repertoire ranks of inferred template counts. Generation probabilities in a later analysis came from a VDJ recombination model fitted to out-of-frame rearrangements, and those results were checked against IGoR. In a later analysis, hypergeometric tests were used to score TCR-TCR, TCR-HLA and TCR-CMV co-occurrence, with a repertoire-size bias correction applied to TCR pairs. To estimate false discovery rates, a later analysis permuted the HLA or CMV assignments 20 times. In a later analysis, co-occurring TCRs were grouped with DBSCAN, and TCRdist sequence similarity was added when clustering was performed within HLA-allele-positive subsets. For co-occurrence clustering, repertoires with fewer than 30,000 or more than 120,000 public chains were excluded, along with roughly five repertoires with anomalous nucleotide sharing. TCRdb limited this immuneACCESS table to in-frame rearrangements with V and J called. A share of clones is missing; checked studies link under half to unresolved V genes, and the rest is unexplained. For V, J and clone size, that table is used; D and trimming come from the DNA. Here the sample has about 62,000 clones; 78% occur a single time. In total, the top ten clones hold roughly a tenth of the sample.

The cysteine opens and the phenylalanine closes a CDR3 of 13 amino acids. The retained sequence is limited to the CDR3, 39 bases, with the frame set at the first base. The CDR1 and CDR2 encoded by the germline V gene are MGHRA and YSYEKL. Trimming at the junction amounts to 4 bases on V and 6 bases on J, and the germline ends lie 13 bases apart. Note on this clone: It has no known antigen specificity. No much larger clonotype is one base removed from it; base qualities were not supplied.

Broad study findings and their caveats: The cohort was sequenced for TCR beta chains only, and without alpha or paired-chain data the features that could be detected were limited. In a later genetic analysis, fewer N-insertions in productive TCRs were reported among donors in an Asian-associated ancestry cluster than the roughly 670-donor mean. In a later analysis, the rate of TCR association differed among HLA loci, with DRB1 alleles having the most associated TCRs and HLA-C alleles having the fewest. A further reported finding was that TCR beta sequences accurately predicted the HLA-A and HLA-B alleles for most subjects in the first cohort. While some public TCRs were present in many individuals, most TCR sequences turned up only very rarely across donors. A cluster of highly shared sequence variants was judged likely to be a technical artifact of the sequencing pipeline. Presence/absence analyses assumed roughly uniform sequencing depth across donors, an assumption that may not hold. Correlated functional status among segregating V segments might reflect linkage disequilibrium, but an unknown experimental factor could not be ruled out. The 87-base-pair reads could not distinguish some IMGT-functional V segments, including TRBV6-2 and TRBV6-3, so those segments were excluded. An association between a missense DCLRE1C variant and V-gene and J-gene trimming of TCR beta chains was found in a later genetic analysis and replicated in an independent cohort. Broadly in line with IMGT annotations, most TCR beta V segments showed up in productive rearrangements about 87% or about 30% of the time in an earlier analysis of some 590 of the donors. Approximately 16 rarely observed V segments, including chromosome 9 orphons, were excluded from the earlier analysis of approximately 500 of the donors because counts were too low. HLA typing was unavailable for some donors at each locus, so association tests used only the typed subset. A later analysis found that most CMV-associated TCR beta chains appeared HLA-restricted, with HLA associations seemingly driven largely by CMV exposure. Strong co-occurrence of HLA alleles, especially DR and DQ, made assigning TCR associations to individual alleles difficult. According to the authors, the approach could potentially be generalized to other disease states and immunological phenotypes. At a false discovery rate of 0.05, a later analysis linked about 17,000 TCR beta sequences to specific HLA alleles. A few of the identified cytomegalovirus-associated TCR beta chains were confirmed in vitro to be specific for cytomegalovirus antigens. In a later analysis, several top co-occurrence clusters were reported to appear linked to parvovirus B19, influenza, CMV and Epstein-Barr virus. CMV serostatus was the only immune exposure information available for the cohort. A total of fewer than 200 TCR beta chains were listed by the study as associated with cytomegalovirus. The classifier was reported to diagnose cytomegalovirus status with high specificity and sensitivity in both the original cohort and the validation cohort. Compared with equally common non-associated chains, HLA-associated TCR beta chains in a later analysis were more clonally expanded and had lower generation probabilities.

In total, approximately 610 healthy bone marrow donors made up the cohort. All cohort members were sampled while nominally healthy, although unrecorded immune exposures were likely present. The donor tested CMV seronegative, placing the donor among the 350 or so seronegative members of the cohort. A peripheral blood sample was collected from each donor, and TCR beta sequencing was performed on peripheral blood mononuclear cells. Genomic DNA extraction from the blood cell samples was performed with the Qiagen DNeasy Blood Extraction Kit. The V gene is TRBV4-1 and the J gene is TRBJ2-7; no D gene can be assigned with confidence. The sequence was collected from a man aged 35 to 55 in good health and CMV-seronegative. Source material: PBMCs. Here is the DNA: TGCGCCAGCAGCCCTACCCCCCTTGGCGAGCAGTACTTC. This translates into CASSPTPLGEQYF.